This T cell receptor beta chain was sequenced for a study of cytomegalovirus exposure and HLA in healthy donors. PCR used 60 Vbeta primers and 13 Jbeta primers. Profiling relied on immunoSEQ multiplex PCR, and the TCRdb table lists in-frame clones only, not all of them. The sample contains 150,000 to 180,000 clones, around 75% of which appear only once. Notes on the study in general: In an earlier analysis, productive rearrangement rates for most beta V segments clustered near 87% or 30%. CMV antigen specificity was confirmed in vitro for three CMV-associated chains. The study listed approximately 160 cytomegalovirus-associated TCR beta chains.

As concerns this clone: Its specificity is unknown.

The receptor's source is a man under 40 in good health and CMV-seropositive. Sequencing was performed on PBMCs.

CDR3: CASSPSGIGEGEQFF. In DNA form, the CDR3 reads TGTGCCAGCAGCCCTAGCGGGATCGGTGAGGGTGAGCAGTTCTTC. The chain joins TRBV27 to TRBJ2-1; the match to TRBD2 covers 9 bases. Germline V lookup: CDR1 MNHEY, CDR2 SMNVEV (reference sequence). The CDR3 runs 15 residues. Trimming at V came to 6 bases and at J to 9 bases, leaving 12 bases not matched to a gene.